A single sample gave rise to the 16 T cell receptor beta chains below, sequenced in a study of CD8 T cells in Susac syndrome. Reverse transcription used about 0.45 to 1 ug RNA and random hexamers. TCRdb analysed the immunoSEQ multiplex PCR reads with MiXCR anew, one entry per CDR3 protein. The sample holds 130,000 or so distinct CDR3 sequences; about 90% are singletons and the top ten take approximately 0.24%. Sequences were obtained from CD8+ T cells from PBMCs. Receptors originate from a human donor with multiple sclerosis.

The chain combines TRBV4-1 with TRBJ2-4; 13 bases are shared with TRBD2. V lost 4 bases, J lost 1 base, and 10 bases stayed unmatched. The CDR3 has 19 residues. The germline gives CDR1 MGHRA, CDR2 YSYEKL. This CDR3 reads CASSPHTSGREGAKNIQYF. As DNA, the CDR3 is TGCGCCAGCAGCCCACACACTAGCGGGAGGGAGGGGGCCAAAAACATTCAGTACTTC.

This chain uses TRBV5-8 with TRBJ2-1, with 7 bases identical to TRBD2. CDR3 length equals 16 residues. Germline CDR1 is SGHTS and CDR2 is YDEGEE. V shed 0 bases, J shed 3 bases, and the junction held 6 bases outside the gene matches. In DNA form, the CDR3 reads TGTGCCAGCAGCTTGGACTTCGGGGGGAACTACAATGAGCAGTTCTTC. This encodes CASSLDFGGNYNEQFF.

J is TRBJ2-7 and V is TRBV20-1, with a possible D match to TRBD2 (6 bases). The CDR3 length is 13 residues. V shed 5 bases and J shed 6 bases, with 17 bases lying between them. The germline CDR1 and CDR2 sequences are DFQATT and SNEGSKA (reference sequence). The CDR3, as DNA: TGCAGTGCTGTTCCTAGCGTTAGTTTCGAGCAGTACTTC. It encodes CSAVPSVSFEQYF.

The chain couples TRBV19 to TRBJ1-1; tentatively, D is TRBD1 (5 bases). Per germline, CDR1 LNHDA and CDR2 SQIVND (reference sequence). Trimming took off 7 bases at V and 6 bases at J, with 15 bases between the two ends. The CDR3 is 13 residues long. For the CDR3, the DNA is TGTGCCAGTAAGATTGGGGCGGGCGCTGAAGCTTTCTTT. As protein: CASKIGAGAEAFF.

The rearrangement uses TRBV10-1 and TRBJ2-7, with a tentative D call TRBD1 (6 bases). CDR3 length equals 13 residues. V was pared by 5 bases and J by 5 bases, with 13 bases between. Germline loops: CDR1 WNHNN, CDR2 SYGVQD (reference sequence). The CDR3 DNA reads as TGCGCCAGCAGTCCACAGGGAGTCGACGAGCAGTACTTC. Translating gives CASSPQGVDEQYF.

The CDR3 loop is CATSDSRDEVNYEQYF. The CDR3, as DNA: TGTGCCACCAGTGATTCACGGGATGAGGTGAACTACGAGCAGTACTTC. V and J are TRBV24-1 and TRBJ2-7, with TRBD2 as a possible D gene (5 bases). V lost 2 bases and J 3 bases, leaving 16 bases between the germline ends. CDR1 and CDR2 from the germline V gene are KGHDR and SFDVKD. This CDR3 region has 16 residues.

This rearrangement joins TRBV29-1 to TRBJ2-1; D is unclear. Germline loops: CDR1 SQVTM, CDR2 ANQGSEA. The V end lost 3 bases, the J end lost 5 bases, and 8 bases lay between the germline ends. This CDR3 comprises 12 residues. The CDR3 coding sequence is TGCAGCGTTGATCCCGCTCACAATGAGCAGTTCTTC. It encodes CSVDPAHNEQFF.

The V gene is TRBV7-6, the J gene TRBJ2-2, with D perhaps matching TRBD2 (5 bases). Looked up from germline, CDR1 is SGHVS and CDR2 is FNYEAQ. Trimming stripped 4 bases from V and 6 bases from J, with 9 bases between. This CDR3 region has 13 residues. CDR3 nucleotides: TGTGCCAGCAGCTCGAGGGATTCCGGGGAGCTGTTTTTT. Translation: CASSSRDSGELFF.

CDR3 DNA: TGTGCCAGCAGCTTGGGAGGGTTCTCTGGAAACACCATATATTTT. Translation gives CASSLGGFSGNTIYF. The chain links TRBV5-4 to TRBJ1-3; D not certain. The CDR3 is made up of 15 amino acids. Deletions cut 0 bases from V and 0 bases from J, with 7 bases between. Germline V gene lookup returns CDR1 SGHNT and CDR2 YYREEE (reference sequence).

The chain joins TRBV7-9 to TRBJ2-1; D might be TRBD1 or TRBD2, each matching 6 bases. The CDR3 runs to 13 residues. Germline CDR1 is SEHNR and CDR2 is FQNEAQ (reference sequence). V gave up 5 bases and J gave up 8 bases, with 13 bases separating them. The CDR3 sequence is CASSGAGEDEQFF. CDR3 DNA sequence: TGTGCCAGCAGCGGGGCAGGGGAGGATGAGCAGTTCTTC.

The chain combines TRBV5-1 with TRBJ2-7; 12 bases map to TRBD2. CDR3 length: 17 residues. V was clipped by 4 bases and J by 2 bases; unmatched bases: 10. The germline V gene encodes CDR1 SGHRS and CDR2 YFSETQ. This chain's CDR3 is CASSTRGLAGPPYEQYF. The CDR3 DNA reads as TGCGCCAGCAGCACCCGGGGACTAGCGGGCCCCCCCTACGAGCAGTACTTC. Variable domain in full (rest from reference TRBV5-1 and TRBJ2-7): KAGVTQTPRYLIKTRGQQVTLSCSPISGHRSVSWYQQTPGQGLQFLFEYFSETQRNKGNFPGRFSGRQFSNSRSEMNVSTLELGDSALYLCASSTRGLAGPPYEQYFGPGTRLTVT.

The chain carries TRBV2 and TRBJ1-2; 7 positions match TRBD1. The CDR3 totals 16 residues. With 5 bases clipped from V and 1 base from J, the junction kept 10 bases outside the gene matches. In germline, CDR1 is SNHLY, CDR2 FYNNEI. The CDR3 nucleotides read TGTGCCAGCAGTTGGGACAGCCAGCTAAGTAACTATGGCTACACCTTC. It yields the protein CASSWDSQLSNYGYTF.

The sample holds one count of this clonotype. The chain is built from TRBV27 and TRBJ2-5, with 14 bases lining up with TRBD2. The CDR3 is 17 amino acids. Per the germline V gene, CDR1 is MNHEY and CDR2 is SMNVEV (reference sequence). V trimming: 5 bases; J trimming: 4 bases; junction bases outside the gene matches: 9. The CDR3 nucleotides are TGTGCCAGCAGTAAGGGACTAGCGGGAGTAATAGGAGAGACCCAGTACTTC. Amino acids: CASSKGLAGVIGETQYF.

The rearrangement links TRBV28 to TRBJ2-5, with 9 bases identical to TRBD2. The CDR3 has 17 residues. V gave up 6 bases and J gave up 4 bases; unmatched junction bases: 15. CDR1 and CDR2 from the germline V gene are MDHEN and SYDVKM. Here the CDR3 DNA reads TGTGCCAGCAGCCCGGGGGTGCGGCGGGAGGGTTTAGAGACCCAGTACTTC. It is translated as CASSPGVRREGLETQYF.

This chain links TRBV16 with TRBJ2-7; D may be TRBD1 (5 bases). The length of the CDR3 is 14 residues. V lost 4 bases to trimming and J lost 2 bases, with 12 bases between them. Germline CDR1 KGHSY, CDR2 FQNENV. CDR3 sequence reads: CASSPQGYPYEQYF. CDR3 in DNA: TGTGCCAGCAGCCCCCAGGGTTACCCCTACGAGCAGTACTTC.

The chain has TRBV29-1 and TRBJ1-1; D is perhaps TRBD1 (6 bases). The CDR3 is 13 amino acids. V was clipped by 7 bases and J by 5 bases, with 17 bases between them. From germline, CDR1 is SQVTM and CDR2 ANQGSEA. The CDR3 sequence is CSAQQGDWTEAFF. The CDR3, as DNA: TGCAGCGCCCAACAGGGAGATTGGACTGAAGCTTTCTTT.